The rows below give T cell receptor beta chains drawn from one sample of a study of human T cells and chemical hapten exposure. TCRdb re-called the RACE reads through MiXCR, storing one row per CDR3 protein. The data contain about 120,000 distinct CDR3 sequences, approximately 10% of them singletons. This specimen consisted of whole blood, obtained in connection with sensitization to the hapten diphenylcyclopropenone (DPC). The receptors shown here come from a woman aged 45-60 years with alopecia areata. Some clones in this sample may be carry-over from other donors' samples. Both conserved end residues are part of each CDR3. A D gene is named only where the DNA matches it firmly. Where a row states a size, it is once, few, many or the class of an expanded clone; other rows omit it.

D: TRBD2; J: TRBJ2-4; V: TRBV29-1; size: many; DNA: TGCAGCGTTCTGCGGGGGGGCGAAAACATTCAGTACTTC; CDR3: CSVLRGGENIQYF
D: NA; J: TRBJ2-7; V: TRBV6-1; size: NA; DNA: TGTGCCAGCAGTGTGGGCCCGACCTACGAGCAGTACTTC; CDR3: CASSVGPTYEQYF
D: NA; J: TRBJ2-7; V: TRBV6-1; size: NA; DNA: TGTGCCAGCATCGGGGGCCGCTACTACGAGCAGTACTTC; CDR3: CASIGGRYYEQYF
D: NA; J: TRBJ2-1; V: TRBV30; size: NA; DNA: TGTGCCTGGAGTGTATACCCAATGGACAATGAGCAGTTCTTC; CDR3: CAWSVYPMDNEQFF
D: NA; J: TRBJ2-7; V: TRBV6-2/TRBV6-3; size: few; DNA: TGTGCCAGCAGTTACTCCGGACCTTACGAGCAGTACTTC; CDR3: CASSYSGPYEQYF
D: NA; J: TRBJ2-3; V: TRBV14; size: NA; DNA: TGTGCCAGCAGCCAAGAGAGCGGGTGGACCAGCACAGATACGCAGTATTTT; CDR3: CASSQESGWTSTDTQYF
D: TRBD2; J: TRBJ2-5; V: TRBV6-5; size: NA; DNA: TGTGCCAGCAGCCAAGGTGGCGGGAGTGGGGAGACCCAGTACTTC; CDR3: CASSQGGGSGETQYF
D: NA; J: TRBJ2-1; V: TRBV27; size: NA; DNA: TGTGCCAGCTGGCAGGGGCCCTACAATGAGCAGTTCTTC; CDR3: CASWQGPYNEQFF
D: TRBD2; J: TRBJ2-5; V: TRBV29-1; size: many; DNA: TGCAGCGCGACCGGACTAGCAGGAAAAGAGACCCAGTACTTC; CDR3: CSATGLAGKETQYF
D: NA; J: TRBJ2-1; V: TRBV20-1; size: many; DNA: TGCAGTGCTAGAGGACCGCCGTTAGATGAGCAGTTCTTC; CDR3: CSARGPPLDEQFF
D: NA; J: TRBJ2-2; V: TRBV6-4; size: NA; DNA: TGTGCCAGCAGTGACTCAATAACCGGGGAGCTGTTTTTT; CDR3: CASSDSITGELFF
D: NA; J: TRBJ1-1; V: TRBV29-1; size: NA; DNA: TGCATCGGTCGCTGTAACACTGAAGCTTTCTTT; CDR3: CIGRCNTEAFF
D: NA; J: TRBJ1-1; V: TRBV6-1; size: few; DNA: TGTGCCAGCCGGACGCGGGGAGGGACTGAAGCTTTCTTT; CDR3: CASRTRGGTEAFF
D: NA; J: TRBJ1-2; V: TRBV4-1; size: few; DNA: TGCGCCAGCAGCCCAGTGTTTGAGGGGAGGCCCTACTATGGCTACACCTTC; CDR3: CASSPVFEGRPYYGYTF
D: TRBD2; J: TRBJ2-5; V: TRBV5-1; size: many; DNA: TGCGCCAGCAGCCCGCGACTAGCGGGGGACGGAGATGGCCAGTACTTC; CDR3: CASSPRLAGDGDGQYF
D: NA; J: TRBJ2-7; V: TRBV9; size: many; DNA: TGTGCCAGCAGCGGAACCGGGCCTGAGGGCGAGCAGTACTTC; CDR3: CASSGTGPEGEQYF
D: NA; J: TRBJ1-3; V: TRBV5-4; size: NA; DNA: TGTGCCAGCCCCAACACCATATATTTT; CDR3: CASPNTIYF
D: NA; J: TRBJ2-2; V: TRBV27; size: NA; DNA: TGTGCCAGCAGTCCCCGGGGCCCCGGGGAGCTGTTTTTT; CDR3: CASSPRGPGELFF
D: NA; J: TRBJ2-1; V: TRBV20-1; size: NA; DNA: TGCAGTGCGGGCGCAGTGGAGAGCTCCTACAATGAGCAGTTCTTC; CDR3: CSAGAVESSYNEQFF
D: NA; J: TRBJ2-3; V: TRBV10-3; size: many; DNA: TGTGCCATCAGTGAGAACAGGCCCGGCACAGATACGCAGTATTTT; CDR3: CAISENRPGTDTQYF
D: NA; J: TRBJ1-2; V: TRBV7-9; size: few; DNA: TGTGCCAGCAGCCCCATCGACAGCTATGGCTACACCTTC; CDR3: CASSPIDSYGYTF
D: TRBD2; J: TRBJ2-3; V: TRBV28; size: NA; DNA: TGTGCCAGCCCCCCGCTAGCGGGGATCACAGATACGCAGTATTTT; CDR3: CASPPLAGITDTQYF
D: NA; J: TRBJ2-6; V: TRBV3-1; size: few; DNA: TGTGCCAGCAGCCAAGTCCGTGGGGGGGCCAGCTCTGGGGCCAACGTCCTGACTTTC; CDR3: CASSQVRGGASSGANVLTF
D: NA; J: TRBJ1-1; V: TRBV24-1; size: NA; DNA: TGTGCCACCAAAGAAGCTTTCTTT; CDR3: CATKEAFF
D: NA; J: TRBJ2-3; V: TRBV20-1; size: few; DNA: TGCAGTGCTAGAGATATCAGGGGATCGACAGATACGCAGTATTTT; CDR3: CSARDIRGSTDTQYF
D: NA; J: TRBJ1-3; V: TRBV6-1; size: NA; DNA: TGTGCCAGCAGGGAGGGTTCTGGAAACACCATATATTTT; CDR3: CASREGSGNTIYF
D: NA; J: TRBJ1-1; V: TRBV6-1; size: NA; DNA: TGTGCCAGCAAAACCTTAAATAGCGGCACTGAAGCTTTCTTT; CDR3: CASKTLNSGTEAFF